This T cell receptor (beta chain) was recovered during a study of blood T cells in healthy people across ages. Peripheral blood was drawn, around 9.5 milliliters per donor. Concerning this clonotype itself: The antigen is not known.

The CDR3 sequence is 14 residues long. The ends lost 5 bases at V and 6 bases at J; junction bases unmatched: 7. The germline V gene encodes CDR1 SEHNR and CDR2 FQNEAQ (reference sequence). Next came a second PCR, run for about 6 to 11 cycles, which used a sample-barcoded 5' primer along with a J-beta primer mix. A 12-random-nucleotide template-switch adaptor tagged each cDNA molecule. TCRdb re-analysed the 5' RACE reads in MiXCR, keeping a single row per CDR3 protein. Of over a million distinct CDR3 sequences listed, around 59% were seen once; the top ten hold over 5.5%. Study results and caveats: There was a strong correlation between TCR beta diversity and naive T cell percentage.

What was sequenced was blood. The chain uses TRBV7-9 and TRBJ2-4; 7 bases are shared with TRBD1. The source is a man younger than 35 in good health. The CDR3 sequence is CASSQRTGSNIQYF. For the CDR3, the DNA is TGTGCCAGCAGCCAAAGGACAGGCTCAAACATTCAGTACTTC.